The 25 T cell receptor beta chains below all came from one sample that was sequenced in a study of blood T cell repertoires in COVID-19. Data came from immunoSEQ multiplex PCR; TCRdb stores just in-frame clones and leaves some out. The sample has more than 200,000 clones, around 90% seen once; the top ten hold about 1.8%. Sequencing was carried out using peripheral blood. These receptors were collected from a man between 65 and 85 years old with acute or convalescent COVID-19.

This clone has a single count. The chain is built from TRBV28 and TRBJ1-1; TRBD1 matches 8 bases. V lost 5 bases, J lost 4 bases, and 9 bases stayed unmatched. The length of the CDR3 is 15 residues. CDR1 MDHEN and CDR2 SYDVKM come from the germline V gene. The CDR3 DNA sequence: TGTGCCAGCAGTCAACAACAGGGGGGTGGCACTGAAGCTTTCTTT. It yields the protein CASSQQQGGGTEAFF.

This clone was seen once. V is TRBV3-1 (or the pseudogene TRBV3-2) and J is TRBJ2-2, with D tentatively TRBD1 (5 bases). The CDR3 runs to 16 residues. CDR1 and CDR2 from the germline V gene are LGHDT and YNNKEL (reference sequence). The V gene lost 5 bases and the J gene lost 4 bases, with 17 bases spanning the gap. The CDR3 reads CASSYKGSGSTGELFF. In DNA, the CDR3 is TGTGCCAGCAGCTATAAGGGGTCTGGAAGCACCGGGGAGCTGTTTTTT.

The chain recombines TRBV5-4 with TRBJ2-2; TRBD1 matches 9 bases. The CDR3 contains 17 residues. Germline V lookup: CDR1 SGHNT, CDR2 YYREEE (reference sequence). The V and J ends lost 5 bases and 0 bases, in that order; junction bases with no gene match: 8. The CDR3 is CASRPDRGTTNTGELFF. In DNA form, the CDR3 reads TGTGCCAGCAGACCTGACAGGGGGACTACGAACACCGGGGAGCTGTTTTTT.

In the case of this clone: Other DNA sequences in this specimen translate into the identical CDR3. The chain has TRBV29-1 and TRBJ2-1; weak D call: TRBD1 (6 bases). The CDR3 has 12 residues. The germline CDR1 and CDR2 sequences are SQVTM and ANQGSEA. V was cut by 2 bases and J by 7 bases, with 9 bases left in between. DNA for the CDR3: TGCAGCGTTGAACGAGGGGGAAATGAGCAGTTCTTC. Translation: CSVERGGNEQFF.

This clone was seen more than once but under ten times. The V call is TRBV18, the J call TRBJ1-2, with unresolved D. The CDR3 runs to 16 residues. The V gene lost 3 bases and the J gene lost 4 bases, with 18 bases spanning the gap. Germline CDR1 and CDR2: KGHSH and LQKENI. CDR3 in amino acids: CASSPAREIEGYGYTF. The CDR3 nucleotides are TGTGCCAGCTCACCTGCGCGTGAGATCGAGGGCTATGGCTACACCTTC.

The rearrangement links TRBV11-2 to TRBJ1-2; weak D call: TRBD1 (6 bases). CDR1 is SGHAT, CDR2 FQNNGV, per germline. This CDR3 region has 13 residues. The V end was cut by 3 bases, the J end by 6 bases, with 11 bases between. The CDR3 protein is CASSFAGADGYTF. CDR3 DNA: TGTGCCAGCAGCTTTGCGGGGGCGGATGGCTACACCTTC. Based on the CDR3 plus reference TRBV11-2 and TRBJ1-2, the full variable domain is EAGVAQSPRYKIIEKRQSVAFWCNPISGHATLYWYQQILGQGPKLLIQFQNNGVVDDSQLPKDRFSAERLKGVDSTLKIQPAKLEDSAVYLCASSFAGADGYTFGSGTRLTVV.

The chain has TRBV2 and TRBJ2-3; 11 bases agree with TRBD2. Germline-derived CDR1 and CDR2 are SNHLY and FYNNEI. J was trimmed by 6 bases and V by 6 bases; bases with no gene match: 11. CDR3 length equals 16 residues. DNA of the CDR3: TGTGCCAGCAGATTAGCGGGAGGGCCGGGAGTGGATACGCAGTATTTT. Its translation is CASRLAGGPGVDTQYF.

The chain links TRBV18 to TRBJ2-6, with D tentatively TRBD2 (5 bases). From germline, CDR1 is KGHSH and CDR2 LQKENI. Between the trimmed V and J ends, which lost 7 bases and 2 bases, there was a span of 12 bases. This CDR3 spans 15 amino acids. CDR3 nucleotide sequence: TGTGCCAGCTTTCCGGGGAACGCTGGGGCCAACGTCCTGACTTTC. Its protein product is CASFPGNAGANVLTF.

The chain couples TRBV5-4 to TRBJ2-7; 7 bases fit TRBD1. The CDR3 has 14 residues. The V segment lost 5 bases and the J segment 3 bases; nucleotides outside the gene matches: 8. Germline CDR1 and CDR2: SGHNT and YYREEE (reference sequence). The chain's CDR3 is CASSPTGNGYEQYF. The CDR3 nucleotides are TGTGCCAGCAGTCCGACAGGGAATGGCTACGAGCAGTACTTC.

The chain couples TRBV19 to TRBJ1-5, with 7 positions matching TRBD1. With 4 bases clipped from V and 0 bases from J, the junction kept 6 bases outside the gene matches. The V gene's germline CDR1 is LNHDA and CDR2 SQIVND (reference sequence). This CDR3 spans 16 amino acids. The CDR3 loop reads CASSRDSRYSNQPQHF. The DNA for the CDR3 is TGTGCCAGTAGTAGGGACAGCCGATATAGCAATCAGCCCCAGCATTTT.

The rearrangement uses TRBV28 and TRBJ2-1; 14 bases align to TRBD2. Germline CDR1 MDHEN, CDR2 SYDVKM. V lost 4 bases to trimming and J lost 0 bases; unmatched junction nucleotides: 8. The CDR3 is made up of 19 amino acids. CDR3 residues: CASSSGLAGVPGSYNEQFF. The DNA for the CDR3 is TGTGCCAGCAGTTCGGGACTAGCGGGAGTCCCCGGCTCCTACAATGAGCAGTTCTTC.

This chain links TRBV10-3 with TRBJ2-7; 9 positions agree with TRBD1. Germline trimming cut 6 bases from V and 9 bases from J; bases unmatched to any gene: 15. The CDR3 covers 15 residues. Germline values: CDR1 ENHRY, CDR2 SYGVKD. The CDR3 region is CAISLRTGASEGQYF. CDR3 in DNA: TGTGCCATCAGCCTAAGGACAGGGGCCTCGGAGGGGCAGTACTTC.

This clone turned up a few times. V gene TRBV5-4 combines with J gene TRBJ2-3; 11 positions match TRBD1. This CDR3 contains 16 residues. Germline CDR1 reads SGHNT; CDR2 reads YYREEE (reference sequence). The V and J ends lost 4 bases and 4 bases, in that order; junction bases with no gene match: 8. CDR3 DNA sequence: TGTGCCAGCAGCCAGGGACAGGGGGGTGTTGCAGATACGCAGTATTTT. It codes for CASSQGQGGVADTQYF.

The genes are TRBV20-1 and TRBJ2-7; 7 nucleotides align to TRBD1. This CDR3 contains 14 residues. Germline V gene sequence: CDR1 DFQATT, CDR2 SNEGSKA (reference sequence). The junction had 7 bases not matched to a gene; V was cut back by 3 bases and J by 2 bases. The CDR3: CSASAGTATYEQYF. DNA for the CDR3: TGCAGTGCTAGTGCCGGGACAGCAACCTACGAGCAGTACTTC.

The V call is TRBV4-1, the J call TRBJ2-2; perhaps TRBD1 as D (6 bases). The CDR3 is 15 residues long. Between the trimmed V and J ends, which lost 4 bases and 6 bases, there was a span of 15 bases. Germline CDR1 is MGHRA and CDR2 is YSYEKL. CDR3 DNA sequence: TGCGCCAGCAGCCTCCGTCAGCAGGGGTCCGGGGAGCTGTTTTTT. Protein sequence: CASSLRQQGSGELFF.

The chain combines TRBV18 with TRBJ2-7; 8 bases align to TRBD2. CDR3 length equals 14 residues. In germline, CDR1 is KGHSH, CDR2 LQKENI. After removal of 3 bases from V and 2 bases from J, the junction contained 3 bases not matched to a gene. The chain's CDR3 is CASSPSGSTYEQYF. The CDR3 region has the DNA TGTGCCAGCTCACCGAGCGGGAGCACCTACGAGCAGTACTTC. Based on the CDR3 plus reference TRBV18 and TRBJ2-7, the full variable domain is NAGVMQNPRHLVRRRGQEARLRCSPMKGHSHVYWYRQLPEEGLKFMVYLQKENIIDESGMPKERFSAEFPKEGPSILRIQQVVRGDSAAYFCASSPSGSTYEQYFGPGTRLTVT.

The V call is TRBV19, the J call TRBJ1-1; D is unresolved. Germline lookup yields CDR1 LNHDA and CDR2 SQIVND (reference sequence). V lost 5 bases and J 0 bases, leaving 13 bases between the germline ends. This CDR3 is 15 amino acids long. The DNA for the CDR3 is TGTGCCAGTAGTGTCCGAGAGCATCTGAACACTGAAGCTTTCTTT. Its protein product is CASSVREHLNTEAFF.

This clone was detected once. The chain carries TRBV5-1 and TRBJ1-1, with 8 bases identical to TRBD1. V gave up 0 bases and J gave up 7 bases; unmatched junction bases: 14. This CDR3 region has 17 residues. From germline, CDR1 is SGHRS and CDR2 YFSETQ. The CDR3 bases are TGCGCCAGCAGCTTGGAAAGGGGGTGGACAGGGCCACTTGAAGCTTTCTTT. Its protein is CASSLERGWTGPLEAFF.

The chain links TRBV10-3 to TRBJ2-5; a weak D match, TRBD2 (6 bases). This CDR3 has 13 amino acids. Germline CDR1 is ENHRY and CDR2 is SYGVKD. V lost 5 bases and J lost 5, with 12 bases in between. The CDR3: CAISQGLGETQYF. The DNA for the CDR3 is TGTGCCATCAGTCAGGGACTCGGGGAGACCCAGTACTTC.

This chain uses TRBV5-6 with TRBJ1-1; unclear D gene. There are 14 residues in the CDR3. With 2 bases removed from V and 1 base from J, the gap between germline ends came to 9 bases. The germline CDR1 and CDR2 sequences are SGHDT and YYEEEE. The chain's CDR3 is CASSLRRRNTEAFF. The CDR3 bases are TGTGCCAGCAGCTTAAGGCGGCGGAACACTGAAGCTTTCTTT.

The chain links TRBV27 to TRBJ2-7; 7 bases fit TRBD1. The CDR3 totals 13 residues. CDR1 is MNHEY, CDR2 SMNVEV, per germline (reference sequence). Losses at the gene ends were 4 bases for V and 2 bases for J; bases not matched to a gene: 2. The CDR3 DNA reads as TGTGCCAGCAGTTACAGGGGCCCCTACGAGCAGTACTTC. Its protein product is CASSYRGPYEQYF.

The J gene is TRBJ2-1, the V gene TRBV7-9; 9 bases match TRBD1. This CDR3 has 19 residues. Per germline, CDR1 SEHNR and CDR2 FQNEAQ (reference sequence). Unmatched junction bases numbered 17, after V lost 1 base and J lost 7 bases. CDR3 coding DNA: TGTGCCAGCAGCTTAGAGTTAATTGGGGATTACAGGGGGCGTAATGAGCAGTTCTTC. Protein product: CASSLELIGDYRGRNEQFF.

The J gene is TRBJ2-7, the V gene TRBV28; 8 bases are a match to TRBD1. This CDR3 contains 14 residues. V lost 6 bases and J lost 0; bases outside the gene matches: 4. From germline, CDR1 is MDHEN and CDR2 SYDVKM. This chain's CDR3 is CASRIGQGSYEQYF. DNA for the CDR3: TGTGCCAGCAGAATAGGACAGGGCTCCTACGAGCAGTACTTC.

CDR3 nucleotide sequence: TGTGCCAGCAGCTTGAACCAGGCGCAGGGGGAAGCTTTCTTT. This encodes CASSLNQAQGEAFF. The rearrangement joins TRBV11-2 to TRBJ1-1, with TRBD1 as a possible D gene (6 bases). V dropped 3 bases and J dropped 8 bases, with 16 bases sitting between them. Germline CDR1 SGHAT, CDR2 FQNNGV. The CDR3 sequence is 14 residues long.

This chain joins TRBV18 and TRBJ2-2; TRBD2 matches 14 bases. V shed 3 bases and J 4 bases; nucleotides not matched to a gene: 4. From germline, CDR1 is KGHSH and CDR2 LQKENI. The CDR3 consists of 17 residues. The CDR3 protein is CASSPGLAGVTTGELFF. Written as DNA, the CDR3 is TGTGCCAGCTCACCGGGACTAGCGGGAGTAACCACCGGGGAGCTGTTTTTT.